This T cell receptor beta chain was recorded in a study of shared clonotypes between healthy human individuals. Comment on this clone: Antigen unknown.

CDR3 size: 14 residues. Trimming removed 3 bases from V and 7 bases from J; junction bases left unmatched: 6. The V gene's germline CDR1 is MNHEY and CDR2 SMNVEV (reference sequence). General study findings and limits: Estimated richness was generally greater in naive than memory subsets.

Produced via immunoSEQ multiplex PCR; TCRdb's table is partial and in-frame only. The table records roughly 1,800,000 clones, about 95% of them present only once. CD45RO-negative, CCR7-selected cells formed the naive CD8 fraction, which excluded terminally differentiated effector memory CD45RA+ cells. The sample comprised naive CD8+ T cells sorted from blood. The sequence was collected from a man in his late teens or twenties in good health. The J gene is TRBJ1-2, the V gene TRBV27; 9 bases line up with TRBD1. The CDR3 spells CASSFGQGFTGYTF. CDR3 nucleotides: TGTGCCAGCAGTTTCGGACAGGGGTTTACTGGCTACACCTTC.